These 3 T cell receptor beta chains came from one sample sequenced in a study of blood T cell repertoires in COVID-19. Assay: immunoSEQ multiplex PCR; the TCRdb copy retains only in-frame clones and omits some. The sample shows approximately 210,000 clones, around 91% of them seen only once. Sequenced sample: peripheral blood. Receptors originate from a woman aged 40 to 50 with acute or convalescent COVID-19.

To note about this clone: Other DNA sequences in this specimen translate into the identical CDR3. This rearrangement joins TRBV18 to TRBJ1-2; D might be TRBD1 (6 bases). CDR1 and CDR2 (germline): KGHSH, LQKENI. With 0 bases removed from V and 1 base from J, the gap between germline ends came to 6 bases. The CDR3 loop spans 14 amino acids. The CDR3 DNA reads as TGTGCCAGCTCACCACCAGGGGGTAACTATGGCTACACCTTC. Amino acid sequence: CASSPPGGNYGYTF.

This clone has only one observation. The gene calls are TRBV19 and TRBJ2-5; D is unclear. Germline-derived CDR1 and CDR2 are LNHDA and SQIVND (reference sequence). The germline V and J ends were trimmed by 5 bases and 2 bases, with 6 bases remaining between them. The CDR3 contains 12 residues. The CDR3 protein is CASSPHQETQYF. In DNA, the CDR3 is TGTGCCAGTAGTCCCCATCAAGAGACCCAGTACTTC.

The rearrangement uses TRBV9 and TRBJ1-2; D is possibly TRBD1 (5 bases). V dropped 1 base and J dropped 2 bases, with 9 bases sitting between them. CDR1 and CDR2 from the germline V gene are SGDLS and YYNGEE. The CDR3 totals 14 residues. The CDR3 spells CASSVFGQNYGYTF. In DNA form, the CDR3 reads TGTGCCAGCAGCGTATTCGGACAAAACTATGGCTACACCTTC.